This T cell receptor (beta chain) is drawn from a study of blood T cell repertoires in COVID-19. Study-level information: Sites across the United States, Italy and Spain contributed samples from acute and convalescent COVID-19. Sources were T cells, B-cell-depleted T cells, or PBMCs; the material itself was cDNA or gDNA.

Germline-derived CDR1 and CDR2 are MGHRA and YSYEKL. V lost 0 bases and J 3 bases, leaving 15 bases between the germline ends. This CDR3 comprises 17 residues. Original handling: The authors estimated nucleated cell counts from reference gene primer amplification. The data were produced by immunoSEQ multiplex PCR, yet TCRdb's version contains in-frame clones alone and is incomplete. The V and J calls and clone size are taken from that table; D and trimming were inferred from the DNA. The table lists fewer than 250,000 clones, roughly 84% of them singletons, with roughly a tenth in the top ten. The V gene is TRBV4-1, the J gene TRBJ1-5, with D maybe TRBD1 (5 bases). The sequenced material came from peripheral blood. This sequence was found in an elderly woman with COVID-19, enrolled during active disease. CDR3 sequence: CASSQDVTSGINQPQHF. CDR3 bases: TGCGCCAGCAGCCAAGATGTAACCTCAGGGATCAATCAGCCCCAGCATTTT.